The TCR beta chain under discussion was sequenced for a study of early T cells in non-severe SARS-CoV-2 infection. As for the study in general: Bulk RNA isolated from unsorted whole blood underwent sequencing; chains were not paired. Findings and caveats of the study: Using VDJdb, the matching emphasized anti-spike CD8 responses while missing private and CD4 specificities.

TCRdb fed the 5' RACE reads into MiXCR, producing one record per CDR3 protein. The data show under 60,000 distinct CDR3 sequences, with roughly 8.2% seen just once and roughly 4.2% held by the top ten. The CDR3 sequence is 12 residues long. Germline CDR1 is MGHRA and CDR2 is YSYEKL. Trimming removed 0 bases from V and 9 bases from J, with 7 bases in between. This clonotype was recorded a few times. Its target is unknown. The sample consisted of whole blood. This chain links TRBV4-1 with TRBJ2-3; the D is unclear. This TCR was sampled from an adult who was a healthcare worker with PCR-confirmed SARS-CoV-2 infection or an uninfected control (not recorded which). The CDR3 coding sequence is TGCGCCAGCAGCCAAGAGATAGGGACGCAGTATTTT. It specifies CASSQEIGTQYF.